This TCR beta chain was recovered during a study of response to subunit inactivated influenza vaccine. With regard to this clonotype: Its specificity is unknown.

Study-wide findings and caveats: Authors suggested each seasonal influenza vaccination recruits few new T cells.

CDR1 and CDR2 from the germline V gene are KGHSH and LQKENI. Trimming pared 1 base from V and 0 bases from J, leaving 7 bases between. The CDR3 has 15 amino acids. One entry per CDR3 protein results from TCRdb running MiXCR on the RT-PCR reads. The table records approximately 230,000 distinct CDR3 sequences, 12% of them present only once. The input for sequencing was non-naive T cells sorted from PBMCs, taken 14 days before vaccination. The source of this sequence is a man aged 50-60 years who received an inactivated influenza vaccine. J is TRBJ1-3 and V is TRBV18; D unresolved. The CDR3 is CASSPRQISGNTIYF. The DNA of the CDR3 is TGTGCCAGCTCACCACGTCAGATCTCTGGAAACACCATATATTTT.